This is a list of T cell receptor beta chains from one sample in a study of cytomegalovirus exposure and HLA in healthy donors. Data came from immunoSEQ multiplex PCR; TCRdb stores just in-frame clones and leaves some out. The sample lists 100,000 to 150,000 clones; roughly 18% were seen once. The sample consisted of PBMCs. These receptor sequences come from a female donor in good health and CMV-seropositive. Both conserved end residues are part of each CDR3. A D gene is named only where the DNA matches it firmly. Only part of the rows carry a size: once, few, many, or a class if the clone is expanded.

V gene	clone size	J gene	D gene	CDR3 DNA	CDR3 protein
TRBV27	-	TRBJ1-3	-	TGTGCCAGCAGCCCCTCTCCAGGGCCGTCTGGAAACACCATATATTTT	CASSPSPGPSGNTIYF
TRBV4-1	few	TRBJ2-1	TRBD2	TGCGCCAGCAGCCCCTCGCTAGCGGGAATCTACAATGAGCAGTTCTTC	CASSPSLAGIYNEQFF
TRBV6-5	few	TRBJ1-1	-	TGTGCCAGCAGTTGGCTAAGAGGGAACACTGAAGCTTTCTTT	CASSWLRGNTEAFF
TRBV28	-	TRBJ2-7	TRBD1	TGTGCCAGCAGACTCCCGACAGGGCCTACCTACGAGCAGTACTTC	CASRLPTGPTYEQYF
TRBV7-9	few	TRBJ2-2	-	TGTGCCAGCAGCTTACTAGCTTCAAACAGGGAGCTGTTTTTT	CASSLLASNRELFF
TRBV28	few	TRBJ1-1	-	TGTGCCAGCAGTTTACCGGGGGGGCTTAACACTGAAGCTTTCTTT	CASSLPGGLNTEAFF
TRBV5-1	-	TRBJ2-7	TRBD2	TGCGCCAGCAGCTTTCCTCCTAGCGGGGATCCAAAAAAGCAGTACTTC	CASSFPPSGDPKKQYF
TRBV7-8	few	TRBJ2-7	TRBD2	TGTGCCAGCAGCTTAAGGTTTCGGCTAGCGGACCGTGGGGAGCAGTACTTC	CASSLRFRLADRGEQYF
TRBV4-1	few	TRBJ2-5	-	TGCGCCAGCAGCCAAAAACAGAGCGGGACACGAGAGACCCAGTACTTC	CASSQKQSGTRETQYF
TRBV28	few	TRBJ1-5	-	TGTGCCAGCAGTCTACTAACGGGAGTTCGGTCCGGGCAGCCCCAGCATTTT	CASSLLTGVRSGQPQHF
TRBV5-1	few	TRBJ1-2	TRBD1	TGCGCCAGCAGCCCAGGGGGGCCGCGGGGCTACACCTTC	CASSPGGPRGYTF
TRBV30	few	TRBJ2-1	TRBD2	TGTGCCTGGGGGAGCGGGGCTGAGCAGTTCTTC	CAWGSGAEQFF
TRBV2	few	TRBJ2-7	TRBD1	TGTGCCAGCAGTGAGCAGGGGGCCCTAGGCGAGCAGTACTTC	CASSEQGALGEQYF
TRBV29-1	few	TRBJ2-7	TRBD1	TGCAGCGTCCTACAGGGGCTCTACGAGCAGTACTTC	CSVLQGLYEQYF
TRBV2	few	TRBJ2-6	-	TGTGCCAGCAGTGACCGGGACTCTGGGGCCAACGTCCTGACTTTC	CASSDRDSGANVLTF
TRBV2	few	TRBJ2-7	-	TGTGCCAGCAGTGAGAGTAGCTACGAGCAGTACTTC	CASSESSYEQYF
TRBV9	-	TRBJ2-1	TRBD2	TGTGCCAGCAGCGTAGACGGGGGGAGGGAGCAGTTCTTC	CASSVDGGREQFF
TRBV2	few	TRBJ1-4	TRBD1	TGTGCCAGCAGTGGACAGGGCTTTAGCGAAAAACTGTTTTTT	CASSGQGFSEKLFF
TRBV7-9	-	TRBJ1-2	TRBD1	TGTGCCAGCAGCCCGGATTGGTTGGACAGGGACTATGGCTACACCTTC	CASSPDWLDRDYGYTF
TRBV18	few	TRBJ1-1	TRBD1	TGTGCCAGCTCCCTCGGACAGGGACTTTACACTGAAGCTTTCTTT	CASSLGQGLYTEAFF
TRBV30	-	TRBJ2-1	TRBD2	TGTGCCTGGAGAAAGGGAGGGGCCTCCTACAATGAGCAGTTCTTC	CAWRKGGASYNEQFF
TRBV11-1	-	TRBJ1-1	-	TGTGCCAGCAGCTTAGTTCCCCCCCCAGGGATGGACACTGAAGCTTTCTTT	CASSLVPPPGMDTEAFF
TRBV5-1	-	TRBJ1-4	-	TGCGCCAGCAGCTTGGGGCCCGAGGGAAATGAAAAACTGTTTTTT	CASSLGPEGNEKLFF
TRBV10-2	-	TRBJ2-7	TRBD1	TGCGCCAGCAGTGACCCTGGGACAGCCTCCTACGAGCAGTACTTC	CASSDPGTASYEQYF
TRBV30	-	TRBJ1-1	-	TGTGCCTGGAGTGTAAAGGGGATGAACACTGAAGCTTTCTTT	CAWSVKGMNTEAFF
TRBV28	-	TRBJ2-3	-	TGTGCCAGCAGTTTAGCGGGAAGGGGGCAGACAGATGCGCAGTATTTT	CASSLAGRGQTDAQYF
TRBV28	-	TRBJ2-5	TRBD2	TGTGCCAGCAGCGCTCCGTCGGGACTAGCCCAAGAGACCCAGTACTTC	CASSAPSGLAQETQYF
TRBV11-2	few	TRBJ1-2	TRBD1	TGTGCCAGCAGCTTAGATGGGACAGGGGACTATGGCTACACCTTC	CASSLDGTGDYGYTF
TRBV11-2	-	TRBJ2-1	-	TGTGCCAGCAGAACTCGACAGGATCCGTTCTTC	CASRTRQDPFF
TRBV5-1	-	TRBJ2-7	TRBD1	TGCGCCAGCAGCTCGGGACAGGGCTACGAGCAGTACTTC	CASSSGQGYEQYF
TRBV5-6	-	TRBJ1-1	-	TGTGCCAGCAGCTTATACAGTCAGGACACTGAAGCTTTCTTT	CASSLYSQDTEAFF
TRBV6-5	few	TRBJ1-1	TRBD1	TGTGCCAGCAGTTTACGACGGACAGGATTGAACACTGAAGCTTTCTTT	CASSLRRTGLNTEAFF
TRBV10-3	few	TRBJ1-2	-	TGTGCCACACAGACAGCTACCAACTATGGCTACACCTTC	CATQTATNYGYTF
TRBV7-9	-	TRBJ2-7	-	TGTGCCAGCAGCTTATATTCTGCAGGGGTCCACGAGCAGTACTTC	CASSLYSAGVHEQYF
TRBV27	-	TRBJ1-3	TRBD1	TGTGCCAGCAGTCTAAGACAGGGAGAAACTGGAAACACCATATATTTT	CASSLRQGETGNTIYF
TRBV11-2	many	TRBJ1-6	TRBD1	TGTGCCAGCAGCTTAGACTCCGGGACAGGGGGTTCACCCCTCCACTTT	CASSLDSGTGGSPLHF
TRBV27	few	TRBJ2-2	TRBD2	TGTGCCAAGGGGACTAGCGGAGGGGGGGCAAAGAACACCGGGGAGCTGTTTTTT	CAKGTSGGGAKNTGELFF
TRBV4-2	few	TRBJ2-6	-	TGTGCCAGCAGCCAAGATTTAGGAGGCTCTGGGGCCAACGTCCTGACTTTC	CASSQDLGGSGANVLTF
TRBV4-3	-	TRBJ1-2	-	TGCGCCAGCAGCCAAGGGGAGTTAGGTCGTCAGACCTTC	CASSQGELGRQTF
TRBV7-3	few	TRBJ2-7	-	TGTGCCAGCAGCTTAACGTCCCGGACAGTGTCGACCTACGAGCAGTACTTC	CASSLTSRTVSTYEQYF
TRBV28	few	TRBJ1-2	TRBD1	TGTGCCAGCTCGACAGGGTTCAATGGCTACACCTTC	CASSTGFNGYTF
TRBV5-1	-	TRBJ2-3	TRBD1	TGCGCCAGCAGCGGACAGGGGTATCGCACAGATACGCAGTATTTT	CASSGQGYRTDTQYF
TRBV29-1	-	TRBJ1-2	-	TGCAGCGTGCCTAGGGTTCTTTGGGAGGGTGGCTACACCTTC	CSVPRVLWEGGYTF
TRBV18	once	TRBJ1-1	TRBD1	TGTGCCAGCTCACCAGACAGGGTAGGGACTGAAGCTTTCTTT	CASSPDRVGTEAFF
TRBV20-1	-	TRBJ1-3	-	TGCAGCCCTCGGAGCCAAAACACCATATATTTT	CSPRSQNTIYF